This entry lists 28 T cell receptor beta chains sequenced from one sample in a study of shared clonotypes between healthy human individuals. Profiled with immunoSEQ multiplex PCR; TCRdb holds only in-frame clones, not every one. Of some 1 million clones in the sample, approximately 72% are singletons; the top ten hold roughly 1.4%. Source material: memory CD4+ T cells sorted from blood. The subset is: CD45RA-negative fraction. These receptor sequences come from a man aged 18 to 35 in good health.

V is TRBV18 and J is TRBJ1-5; D is undetermined. The CDR3 consists of 14 residues. The ends were cut back, 5 bases at V and 7 bases at J, with 15 bases in the middle. Germline V gene sequence: CDR1 KGHSH, CDR2 LQKENI. CDR3 in amino acids: CASSGTTDTQPQHF. The CDR3, as DNA: TGTGCCAGCTCAGGAACGACTGACACGCAGCCCCAGCATTTT.

V gene TRBV18 combines with J gene TRBJ1-1, with unresolved D. The V end was cut by 2 bases, the J end by 0 bases, with 7 bases between. The CDR3 spans 14 residues. Germline CDR1 is KGHSH and CDR2 is LQKENI. The DNA of the CDR3 is TGTGCCAGCTCACCAGTAGCTATGAACACTGAAGCTTTCTTT. It is translated as CASSPVAMNTEAFF.

The gene calls are TRBV30 and TRBJ1-4; D unresolved. The CDR3 consists of 12 residues. Germline V gene sequence: CDR1 GTSNPN, CDR2 SVGIG (reference sequence). Trimming stripped 4 bases from V and 6 bases from J, with 9 bases between. This CDR3 reads CAWNQAHEKLFF. The CDR3 nucleotides read TGTGCCTGGAACCAGGCCCATGAAAAACTGTTTTTT. Drawing the rest from reference TRBV30 and TRBJ1-4, the complete variable domain is SQTIHQWPATLVQPVGSPLSLECTVEGTSNPNLYWYRQAAGRGLQLLFYSVGIGQISSEVPQNLSASRPQDRQFILSSKKLLLSDSGFYLCAWNQAHEKLFFGSGTQLSVL.

The V gene is TRBV18, the J gene TRBJ1-4; TRBD1 is a possible D gene (6 bases). The germline CDR1 and CDR2 sequences are KGHSH and LQKENI. The CDR3 loop spans 15 amino acids. V lost 1 base and J 4 bases, leaving 10 bases between the germline ends. The DNA of the CDR3 is TGTGCCAGCTCACCACGCCCACAGGGTAATGAAAAACTGTTTTTT. It translates to CASSPRPQGNEKLFF.

V gene TRBV11-3 combines with J gene TRBJ2-2, with TRBD1 matching 8 bases. Unmatched junction bases numbered 2, after V lost 8 bases and J lost 3 bases. CDR3 length: 13 residues. Germline V CDR1 and CDR2: SGHNT, YENEEA. The DNA of the CDR3 is TGTGCCAGCCCGGGACAGGACACCGGGGAGCTGTTTTTT. Its protein product is CASPGQDTGELFF. Full variable domain (rest looked up from reference TRBV11-3 and TRBJ2-2): EAGVVQSPRYKIIEKKQPVAFWCNPISGHNTLYWYLQNLGQGPELLIRYENEEAVDDSQLPKDRFSAERLKGVDSTLKIQPAELGDSAVYLCASPGQDTGELFFGEGSRLTVL.

The chain joins TRBV6-5 to TRBJ2-7; TRBD2 matches 8 bases. Germline trimming cut 6 bases from V and 9 bases from J; bases unmatched to any gene: 16. Germline V lookup: CDR1 MNHEY, CDR2 SVGAGI. The CDR3 runs 15 residues. CDR3 DNA: TGTGCCAGCAGAAGGGGAAGTAGCGGGGAGAATAGGCAGTACTTC. Protein product: CASRRGSSGENRQYF.

This clone was counted between two and nine times. The gene calls are TRBV4-1 and TRBJ1-2; 9 bases align to TRBD1. The CDR3 runs 13 residues. Losses at the gene ends were 5 bases for V and 8 bases for J; bases not matched to a gene: 6. Germline-derived CDR1 and CDR2 are MGHRA and YSYEKL. CDR3 DNA: TGCGCCAGCAGCTTCCGGGACAGGGAAGGCTACACCTTC. It yields the protein CASSFRDREGYTF.

The chain couples TRBV7-8 to TRBJ2-4; the match to TRBD2 covers 11 bases. There are 18 residues in the CDR3. In germline, CDR1 is SGHVS, CDR2 FQNEAQ. With V trimmed by 4 bases and J by 9 bases, 17 bases remained unmatched. DNA of the CDR3: TGTGCCAGCAGCTCGACTCGGACTAGCGGGCCCCGAACGGGCATTCAGTACTTC. Translating gives CASSSTRTSGPRTGIQYF.

The CDR3 DNA reads as TGTGCCAGCAGGAATCCGGGACAGGGGGCTTACGAGCAGTACTTC. Translated: CASRNPGQGAYEQYF. The chain links TRBV6-1 to TRBJ2-7; 12 bases fit TRBD1. The V gene's germline CDR1 is MNHNS and CDR2 SASEGT. The CDR3 sequence is 15 residues long. Trimming at V came to 6 bases and at J to 4 bases, leaving 7 bases not matched to a gene.

This chain connects TRBV29-1 to TRBJ2-5; D possibly corresponds to TRBD2 (7 bases). The CDR3 is 17 residues long. The V end was cut by 4 bases, the J end by 3 bases, with 24 bases between. Germline V lookup: CDR1 SQVTM, CDR2 ANQGSEA. The CDR3 sequence is CSVVLRGGANVKETQYF. The CDR3 region has the DNA TGCAGCGTTGTTTTGAGGGGGGGGGCTAACGTTAAAGAGACCCAGTACTTC.

The chain is built from TRBV6-1 and TRBJ2-5; the match to TRBD2 covers 11 bases. Germline CDR1 reads MNHNS; CDR2 reads SASEGT. The CDR3 sequence is 16 residues long. V shed 0 bases and J 5 bases; nucleotides not matched to a gene: 5. CDR3 loop: CASSEALAGGQETQYF. The CDR3 DNA reads as TGTGCCAGCAGTGAAGCGTTAGCGGGGGGGCAGGAGACCCAGTACTTC.

CDR3 in amino acids: CASSLVTGHEQYF. Here the CDR3 DNA reads TGTGCCAGCAGCTTGGTCACGGGTCACGAGCAGTACTTC. This chain links TRBV5-4 with TRBJ2-7, with no clear D. Germline values: CDR1 SGHNT, CDR2 YYREEE (reference sequence). Trimming cost V 0 bases and J 5 bases, with 9 bases left between them. CDR3 length equals 13 residues.

Note on this clone: This same CDR3 is encoded by further DNA sequences in the sample. The chain couples TRBV29-1 to TRBJ1-5; D not certain. Germline lookup yields CDR1 SQVTM and CDR2 ANQGSEA. Trimming shortened V by 4 bases and J by 4 bases, and 8 bases separated the two germline ends. The CDR3 spans 12 residues. The CDR3 region is CSVGAVNQPQHF. CDR3 coding DNA: TGCAGCGTTGGGGCAGTTAATCAGCCCCAGCATTTT.

The V call is TRBV2, the J call TRBJ2-7; D call uncertain. Looked up from germline, CDR1 is SNHLY and CDR2 is FYNNEI. The V end was cut by 5 bases, the J end by 3 bases, with 11 bases between. The CDR3 is 13 residues long. The CDR3 sequence: CASSIDGHYEQYF. CDR3 sequence (DNA): TGTGCCAGCAGTATCGATGGCCACTACGAGCAGTACTTC. Combining the CDR3 with reference TRBV2 and TRBJ2-7 gives the whole variable domain EPEVTQTPSHQVTQMGQEVILRCVPISNHLYFYWYRQILGQKVEFLVSFYNNEISEKSEIFDDQFSVERPDGSNFTLKIRSTKLEDSAMYFCASSIDGHYEQYFGPGTRLTVT.

The rearrangement joins TRBV7-2 to TRBJ1-2; no firm D call. CDR3 length equals 15 residues. V lost 5 bases and J lost 2, with 15 bases in between. Germline V CDR1 and CDR2: SGHTA, FQGNSA. The CDR3 sequence: CASSTRAERNYGYTF. For the CDR3, the DNA is TGTGCCAGCAGCACCCGGGCCGAAAGGAACTATGGCTACACCTTC.

The chain links TRBV9 to TRBJ2-3; D gene uncertain. V lost 4 bases and J lost 0, with 12 bases in between. This CDR3 is 15 amino acids long. The germline gives CDR1 SGDLS, CDR2 YYNGEE. CDR3 DNA: TGTGCCAGCAGCCCAATGGGCCTTAGCACAGATACGCAGTATTTT. Translated, it gives CASSPMGLSTDTQYF.

The chain joins TRBV14 to TRBJ2-2; TRBD2 agrees at 7 bases. Germline loops: CDR1 SGHDN, CDR2 FVKESK. Germline trimming cut 1 base from V and 1 base from J; bases unmatched to any gene: 3. The CDR3 covers 16 residues. The CDR3 nucleotides are TGTGCCAGCAGCCAAGTCAGCGGGGTGAACACCGGGGAGCTGTTTTTT. This translates into CASSQVSGVNTGELFF. Complete variable domain (other parts from reference TRBV14 and TRBJ2-2): EAGVTQFPSHSVIEKGQTVTLRCDPISGHDNLYWYRRVMGKEIKFLLHFVKESKQDESGMPNNRFLAERTGGTYSTLKVQPAELEDSGVYFCASSQVSGVNTGELFFGEGSRLTVL.

This clone has just one count. The chain recombines TRBV18 with TRBJ1-3; 8 bases are a match to TRBD1. The CDR3 extends over 15 amino acids. Unmatched junction bases numbered 7, after V lost 3 bases and J lost 6 bases. Germline loops: CDR1 KGHSH, CDR2 LQKENI. The CDR3 DNA reads as TGTGCCAGCTCACCCGGACAGGGTGGTACAAACACCATATATTTT. Translated, it gives CASSPGQGGTNTIYF.

This sequence joins TRBV18 and TRBJ2-5; D perhaps matches TRBD1 (6 bases). CDR3 length equals 16 residues. V dropped 4 bases and J dropped 5 bases, with 20 bases sitting between them. Germline values: CDR1 KGHSH, CDR2 LQKENI. The CDR3: CASSLGPPQGGETQYF. CDR3 DNA: TGTGCCAGCTCACTCGGACCACCACAGGGTGGCGAGACCCAGTACTTC. Full variable domain (missing parts from reference TRBV18 and TRBJ2-5): NAGVMQNPRHLVRRRGQEARLRCSPMKGHSHVYWYRQLPEEGLKFMVYLQKENIIDESGMPKERFSAEFPKEGPSILRIQQVVRGDSAAYFCASSLGPPQGGETQYFGPGTRLLVL.

The J gene is TRBJ1-2, the V gene TRBV19; perhaps TRBD1 as D (5 bases). Trimming removed 4 bases at V and 5 bases at J, with 17 bases between. The CDR3 covers 15 residues. Germline values: CDR1 LNHDA, CDR2 SQIVND (reference sequence). CDR3 sequence reads: CASSNGDPSPYGYTF. The CDR3, as DNA: TGTGCCAGTAGTAACGGGGACCCATCACCTTATGGCTACACCTTC.

The CDR3 spells CASSTQTGPNQPQHF. The DNA for the CDR3 is TGTGCCAGTAGTACTCAGACAGGGCCCAATCAGCCCCAGCATTTT. V is TRBV19 and J is TRBJ1-5; 7 positions agree with TRBD1. CDR3 length: 15 amino acids. J was trimmed by 3 bases and V by 4 bases; bases with no gene match: 6. The germline V gene encodes CDR1 LNHDA and CDR2 SQIVND (reference sequence).

This clone was observed a few times. The genes are TRBV29-1 and TRBJ1-1; D not resolved. CDR3 size: 12 residues. Germline loops: CDR1 SQVTM, CDR2 ANQGSEA. V shed 3 bases and J shed 4 bases, with 9 bases lying between them. The CDR3 is CSVDVVPTEAFF. CDR3 coding DNA: TGCAGCGTTGACGTTGTGCCCACTGAAGCTTTCTTT.

The chain uses TRBV4-2 and TRBJ2-3; 9 nucleotides align to TRBD2. Germline lookup yields CDR1 LGHNA and CDR2 YNFKEQ. After removal of 6 bases from V and 2 bases from J, the junction contained 6 bases not matched to a gene. The CDR3 consists of 15 residues. In DNA form, the CDR3 reads TGTGCCAGCAGGATAGCGGGGGCCCACACAGATACGCAGTATTTT. Translation gives CASRIAGAHTDTQYF.

This clone was counted once. The sample carries other DNA sequences with the same CDR3. The chain recombines TRBV28 with TRBJ1-2; D is unclear. Germline assignment: CDR1 MDHEN and CDR2 SYDVKM. The CDR3 loop spans 12 amino acids. V was trimmed by 3 bases and J by 5 bases, leaving 7 bases between them. The CDR3 region is CASSLGVYGYTF. CDR3 coding DNA: TGTGCCAGCAGTTTGGGAGTATATGGCTACACCTTC.

The V call is TRBV5-4, the J call TRBJ2-7; D unresolved. V lost 4 bases and J lost 2, with 13 bases in between. Germline V CDR1 and CDR2: SGHNT, YYREEE (reference sequence). The length of the CDR3 is 14 residues. CDR3 residues: CASSRGTAAYEQYF. In DNA form, the CDR3 reads TGTGCCAGCAGCAGAGGCACCGCTGCCTACGAGCAGTACTTC.

This clone was detected only once. A far more abundant clone sits one base away, making this likely a read error. The rearrangement joins TRBV5-4 to TRBJ2-2, with TRBD1 matching 9 bases. Germline V CDR1 and CDR2: SGHNT, YYREEE (reference sequence). The CDR3 covers 15 residues. V lost 4 bases and J lost 9; bases outside the gene matches: 10. The CDR3 loop is CASSPDRGPARELFF. CDR3 sequence (DNA): TGTGCCAGCAGCCCGGACAGGGGTCCGGCCAGGGAGCTGTTTTTT.

This clone was detected only once. The V and J genes are TRBV7-9 and TRBJ2-7; TRBD2 might be the D (5 bases). CDR3 length: 13 residues. V dropped 5 bases and J dropped 3 bases, with 11 bases sitting between them. Germline loops: CDR1 SEHNR, CDR2 FQNEAQ (reference sequence). This CDR3 is CASSLRGSYEQYF. DNA of the CDR3: TGTGCCAGCAGCCTCCGGGGTAGCTACGAGCAGTACTTC.

There are many counts of this clone. V gene TRBV7-6 combines with J gene TRBJ1-2; D remains unclear. Trimming pared 5 bases from V and 2 bases from J, leaving 9 bases between. Per the germline V gene, CDR1 is SGHVS and CDR2 is FNYEAQ. This CDR3 comprises 13 residues. The CDR3 here is CASSPQLNYGYTF. The DNA for the CDR3 is TGTGCCAGCAGCCCCCAGTTAAACTATGGCTACACCTTC.